These 17 T cell receptor beta chains came from one sample sequenced in a study of OX40 agonist ivuxolimab in advanced cancers. Profiled with immunoSEQ multiplex PCR; TCRdb holds only in-frame clones, not every one. The sample has more than 20,000 clones; approximately 70% are singletons. The sample in question was CD4+ or CD8+ T cells sorted from blood, obtained in a trial of the OX40 agonist ivuxolimab. These receptors all come from an adult with an advanced solid tumor such as melanoma, head and neck, liver or kidney cancer.

The V gene is TRBV7-9, the J gene TRBJ1-2; TRBD1 matches 9 bases. This CDR3 comprises 15 residues. Unmatched junction bases numbered 7, after V lost 5 bases and J lost 3 bases. CDR1 and CDR2 from the germline V gene are SEHNR and FQNEAQ (reference sequence). The CDR3 loop reads CASSPGQGRYYGYTF. In nucleotides, the CDR3 is TGTGCCAGCAGCCCTGGACAGGGGCGGTACTATGGCTACACCTTC.

The rearrangement uses TRBV7-3 and TRBJ1-6, with TRBD1 identical over 7 bases. After removal of 3 bases from V and 14 bases from J, the junction contained 10 bases not matched to a gene. CDR3 length equals 14 residues. CDR1 and CDR2 (germline): SGHTA, FQGTGA. CDR3 residues: CASSFTGVRGALHF. The DNA of the CDR3 is TGTGCCAGCAGCTTCACAGGGGTGAGGGGGGCCCTCCACTTT.

This chain uses TRBV4-1 with TRBJ1-1; 7 nucleotides agree with TRBD1. The V gene's germline CDR1 is MGHRA and CDR2 YSYEKL. There are 15 residues in the CDR3. The junction had 11 bases not matched to a gene; V was cut back by 4 bases and J by 6 bases. The CDR3 DNA sequence: TGCGCCAGCAGCCTCGGAACAGGGGAACGGTCTGAAGCTTTCTTT. Protein product: CASSLGTGERSEAFF.

Comments on this clone: This may be a read error: a much more frequent sequence differs by one nucleotide. This chain's CDR3 is CASSPGTSGYNEQFF. The CDR3 DNA is TGTGCCAGTAGCCCCGGGACTAGCGGCTACAATGAGCAGTTCTTC. This chain links TRBV19 with TRBJ2-1; 11 bases are a match to TRBD2. The germline V gene has CDR1 LNHDA and CDR2 SQIVND (reference sequence). The CDR3 consists of 15 residues. With 6 bases clipped from V and 3 bases from J, the junction kept 4 bases outside the gene matches.

The genes are TRBV28 and TRBJ2-2, with D possibly TRBD2 on 7 matching bases. The CDR3 length is 13 residues. Per the germline V gene, CDR1 is MDHEN and CDR2 is SYDVKM. V gave up 6 bases and J gave up 3 bases, with 8 bases separating them. The DNA for the CDR3 is TGTGCCAGCAGAGGGGGGGACACCGGGGAGCTGTTTTTT. Encoded protein: CASRGGDTGELFF.

The chain recombines TRBV11-3 with TRBJ1-2; weak D call: TRBD1 (5 bases). Trimming took off 5 bases at V and 6 bases at J, with 13 bases between the two ends. CDR1 SGHNT and CDR2 YENEEA come from the germline V gene. The CDR3 totals 13 residues. CDR3 nucleotide sequence: TGTGCCAGCAGCGACGGGACGGAAAATGGCTACACCTTC. This sequence encodes CASSDGTENGYTF.

This chain uses TRBV11-2 with TRBJ2-1; weak D call: TRBD2 (6 bases). The CDR3 contains 15 residues. Trimming cost V 4 bases and J 4 bases, with 14 bases left between them. Germline CDR1 and CDR2: SGHAT and FQNNGV. Here the CDR3 reads CASSSRDLTYNEQFF. CDR3 bases: TGTGCCAGCAGCTCCCGGGACTTAACTTACAATGAGCAGTTCTTC.

The genes are TRBV7-9 and TRBJ2-1; TRBD1 agrees at 7 bases. The CDR3 is made up of 15 amino acids. V was clipped by 3 bases and J by 2 bases; unmatched bases: 4. The germline gives CDR1 SEHNR, CDR2 FQNEAQ (reference sequence). CDR3 sequence: CASSFLTGTYNEQFF. The DNA for the CDR3 is TGTGCCAGCAGCTTCTTGACAGGGACCTACAATGAGCAGTTCTTC.

This clone was counted between two and nine times. The chain combines TRBV7-9 with TRBJ1-1; 8 nucleotides align to TRBD1. V lost 3 bases to trimming and J lost 4 bases; unmatched junction nucleotides: 1. Germline V gene data show CDR1 as SEHNR and CDR2 as FQNEAQ (reference sequence). The CDR3 extends over 13 amino acids. Here the CDR3 DNA reads TGTGCCAGCAGCTTGACAGGGGTCACTGAAGCTTTCTTT. Translating it yields CASSLTGVTEAFF.

The chain has TRBV6-5 and TRBJ1-2, with 7 bases aligning to TRBD1. Germline assignment: CDR1 MNHEY and CDR2 SVGAGI. The CDR3 spans 14 residues. The ends lost 5 bases at V and 8 bases at J; junction bases unmatched: 11. For the CDR3, the DNA is TGTGCCAGCAGTCCGGGACAGTCGGCCCGAGGCTACACCTTC. Translation: CASSPGQSARGYTF.

The chain couples TRBV19 to TRBJ1-1; unclear D gene. The CDR3 is 12 residues long. The V and J ends lost 7 bases and 6 bases respectively, with 12 bases between them. Germline V gives CDR1 LNHDA, CDR2 SQIVND (reference sequence). The CDR3 here is CASKDPLAEAFF. CDR3 DNA sequence: TGTGCCAGTAAGGACCCCCTAGCTGAAGCTTTCTTT.

CDR3 protein: CASSLSGRETQYF. CDR3 nucleotide sequence: TGTGCCAGCAGTCTCTCTGGGAGGGAGACCCAGTACTTC. The gene calls are TRBV28 and TRBJ2-5, with D perhaps matching TRBD2 (6 bases). This CDR3 region has 13 residues. Germline V gene sequence: CDR1 MDHEN, CDR2 SYDVKM. Deletions cut 5 bases from V and 5 bases from J, with 12 bases between.

CDR3: CASRMTTATMNTEAFF. The CDR3 DNA sequence: TGTGCCAGCAGGATGACGACGGCGACTATGAACACTGAAGCTTTCTTT. The chain links TRBV2 to TRBJ1-1, with unresolved D. The germline V and J ends were trimmed by 6 bases and 0 bases, with 17 bases remaining between them. This CDR3 comprises 16 residues. Germline-derived CDR1 and CDR2 are SNHLY and FYNNEI.

There are a few counts of this clone. This chain links TRBV7-9 with TRBJ1-2; perhaps TRBD1 as D (5 bases). The CDR3 sequence is 13 residues long. V gave up 5 bases and J gave up 4 bases, with 11 bases separating them. Germline CDR1 reads SEHNR; CDR2 reads FQNEAQ (reference sequence). For the CDR3, the DNA is TGTGCCAGCAGCCTAGACAGTGCCTATGGCTACACCTTC. Encoded protein: CASSLDSAYGYTF.

This clone was detected only a few times. The chain carries TRBV7-9 and TRBJ1-5; the D gene is possibly TRBD1 (6 bases). Germline V lookup: CDR1 SEHNR, CDR2 FQNEAQ (reference sequence). V was shortened by 2 bases and J by 6 bases, with 11 bases between the two germline ends. CDR3 length equals 14 residues. The CDR3 sequence: CASSLSGAGQPQHF. The CDR3 DNA is TGTGCCAGCAGCTTATCAGGGGCCGGTCAGCCCCAGCATTTT.

The chain combines TRBV28 with TRBJ2-7; D unclear. CDR1 and CDR2 from the germline V gene are MDHEN and SYDVKM. V lost 6 bases to trimming and J lost 6 bases, with 12 bases between them. The CDR3 consists of 12 residues. CDR3 nucleotides: TGTGCCAGCAGCGAGTGGGGTTCCGAGCAGTACTTC. It specifies CASSEWGSEQYF.

The chain links TRBV29-1 to TRBJ2-7; unclear D gene. V was trimmed by 5 bases and J by 0 bases, leaving 11 bases between them. Germline assignment: CDR1 SQVTM and CDR2 ANQGSEA. The CDR3 consists of 13 residues. The CDR3 DNA reads as TGCAGCGTTAGGGCAGATCGCTCCTACGAGCAGTACTTC. It translates to CSVRADRSYEQYF.